The 32 T cell receptor beta chains below all came from one sample that was sequenced in a study of type 1 regulatory T cells. TCRdb ran MiXCR on the reads and lists one entry per CDR3 protein. The data show more than 60,000 distinct CDR3 sequences, with 62% seen just once and 1.5% to 2% held by the top ten. What these receptors recognize is not known. The sequenced material came from cultured non-Tr1 T cells, either the whole culture or a sorted T cell fraction (not recorded which). These receptors all come from a human donor in good health.

V usage is TRBV24-1 and J usage is TRBJ1-2; 7 bases are shared with TRBD1. The ends lost 4 bases at V and 4 bases at J; junction bases unmatched: 8. Germline V gene sequence: CDR1 KGHDR, CDR2 SFDVKD. This CDR3 contains 15 residues. For the CDR3, the DNA is TGTGCCACCAGTGACCGAGAGACAGGGAGCTATGGCTACACCTTC. Translated: CATSDRETGSYGYTF.

CDR3: CAPLSTGDTGELFF. In DNA, the CDR3 is TGTGCCCCACTATCGACAGGGGACACCGGGGAGCTGTTTTTT. The chain has TRBV19 and TRBJ2-2; TRBD1 matches at 8 bases. Germline loops: CDR1 LNHDA, CDR2 SQIVND (reference sequence). The V gene end was trimmed by 11 bases and the J gene end by 3 bases; junction bases not matched to a gene: 8. This CDR3 comprises 14 residues.

This clonotype was seen once. The V and J genes are TRBV3-1 and TRBJ2-1, with D possibly called TRBD1 or TRBD2 (5 bases each). V was shortened by 3 bases and J by 6 bases, with 15 bases between the two germline ends. The germline V gene has CDR1 LGHDT and CDR2 YNNKEL (reference sequence). The CDR3 contains 15 residues. CDR3 sequence (DNA): TGTGCCAGCAGCCATTACCGGGACCCAAGCAATGAGCAGTTCTTC. Amino acids: CASSHYRDPSNEQFF.

Only one count was recorded for this clonotype. The chain recombines TRBV28 with TRBJ1-2; D is uncertain. The V gene's germline CDR1 is MDHEN and CDR2 SYDVKM. Between the trimmed V and J ends, which lost 5 bases and 13 bases, there was a span of 11 bases. The CDR3 length is 10 residues. CDR3 DNA sequence: TGTGCCAGCAGTGATAATCCTTCCACCTTC. This translates into CASSDNPSTF.

This chain joins TRBV29-1 and TRBJ2-1, with D possibly being TRBD2 (5 bases). Germline V gene lookup returns CDR1 SQVTM and CDR2 ANQGSEA. V lost 4 bases, J lost 0 bases, and 13 bases lay in between. The CDR3 extends over 15 amino acids. Written as DNA, the CDR3 is TGCAGCGTTGCCATAGCGCGAAGCTCCTACAATGAGCAGTTCTTC. Its translation is CSVAIARSSYNEQFF.

The chain links TRBV19 to TRBJ2-2; D is possibly TRBD2 (5 bases). CDR1 LNHDA and CDR2 SQIVND come from the germline V gene (reference sequence). Trimming removed 3 bases at V and 4 bases at J, with 6 bases between. The CDR3 sequence is 13 residues long. CDR3: CASSMSGTGELFF. The DNA for the CDR3 is TGTGCCAGTAGTATGAGCGGCACCGGGGAGCTGTTTTTT.

This clonotype has only a few counts. V and J are TRBV7-9 and TRBJ2-5; weak D call: TRBD1 (6 bases). The V end was cut by 4 bases, the J end by 2 bases, with 11 bases between. In germline, CDR1 is SEHNR, CDR2 FQNEAQ (reference sequence). The CDR3 runs to 14 residues. The CDR3 coding sequence is TGTGCCAGCAGCTCAGCAGGGGTTCAAGAGACCCAGTACTTC. Its protein product is CASSSAGVQETQYF.

The rearrangement joins TRBV9 to TRBJ2-1, with TRBD2 matching 8 bases. This CDR3 region has 14 residues. The V segment lost 0 bases and the J segment 13 bases; nucleotides outside the gene matches: 9. Germline CDR1 is SGDLS and CDR2 is YYNGEE. CDR3 nucleotide sequence: TGTGCCAGCAGCGTAGCCAGCGGGGGAACTCTACAGTTCTTC. It translates to CASSVASGGTLQFF.

The V gene is TRBV15, the J gene TRBJ1-4, with a tentative D call TRBD1 (6 bases). This CDR3 is built from 14 residues. V lost 4 bases and J 5 bases, leaving 11 bases between the germline ends. CDR1 is LNHNV and CDR2 is YYDKDF in the germline V gene (reference sequence). CDR3 region: CATSNGGANEKLFF. CDR3 DNA sequence: TGTGCCACCAGCAACGGGGGGGCCAATGAAAAACTGTTTTTT.

This clonotype showed up just a few times. The V and J genes are TRBV5-1 and TRBJ2-1; no clear D gene. The V gene's germline CDR1 is SGHRS and CDR2 YFSETQ. The CDR3 is 17 residues long. Trimming took off 1 base at V and 15 bases at J, with 29 bases between the two ends. For the CDR3, the DNA is TGCGCCAGCAGCTTGAAAGCAGGCCGGAATAGTAGGATTTGTTGGTTCTTC. It is translated as CASSLKAGRNSRICWFF.

This clonotype is categorized as medium-sized. V is TRBV5-1 and J is TRBJ1-1, with 7 bases fitting TRBD1. Germline CDR1 SGHRS, CDR2 YFSETQ. The CDR3 extends over 14 amino acids. The V gene end was trimmed by 4 bases and the J gene end by 4 bases; junction bases not matched to a gene: 7. CDR3 residues: CASSPTGRGTEAFF. The CDR3 coding sequence is TGCGCCAGCAGCCCGACAGGGAGGGGCACTGAAGCTTTCTTT.

V gene TRBV9 combines with J gene TRBJ1-3; TRBD1 is a possible D gene (6 bases). The V end lost 2 bases, the J end lost 0 bases, and 15 bases lay between the germline ends. Germline V gene data show CDR1 as SGDLS and CDR2 as YYNGEE. The CDR3 covers 17 residues. CDR3 nucleotide sequence: TGTGCCAGCAGCGTGTACAGGGACCCGAGCTCTGGAAACACCATATATTTT. Protein: CASSVYRDPSSGNTIYF. Full variable domain (missing parts from reference TRBV9 and TRBJ1-3): DSGVTQTPKHLITATGQRVTLRCSPRSGDLSVYWYQQSLDQGLQFLIQYYNGEERAKGNILERFSAQQFPDLHSELNLSSLELGDSALYFCASSVYRDPSSGNTIYFGEGSWLTVV.

This clonotype was detected a few times. This chain joins TRBV5-4 and TRBJ2-7; 7 bases are a match to TRBD1. The CDR3 contains 15 residues. With 4 bases clipped from V and 1 base from J, the junction kept 8 bases outside the gene matches. Germline CDR1 reads SGHNT; CDR2 reads YYREEE (reference sequence). CDR3 region: CASSPEQGKSYEQYF. CDR3 nucleotide sequence: TGTGCCAGCAGCCCCGAACAGGGGAAGTCCTACGAGCAGTACTTC.

The chain recombines TRBV3-1 with TRBJ1-6; D is possibly TRBD1 (5 bases). Trimming shortened V by 4 bases and J by 7 bases, and 8 bases separated the two germline ends. The germline gives CDR1 LGHDT, CDR2 YNNKEL (reference sequence). This CDR3 contains 13 residues. The CDR3 protein is CASSLGLNSPLHF. As DNA, the CDR3 is TGTGCCAGCAGCCTGGGACTCAATTCACCCCTCCACTTT.

The rearrangement links TRBV3-1 to TRBJ1-1; D is perhaps TRBD1 (5 bases). The length of the CDR3 is 14 residues. Trimming took 1 base from V and 11 from J, leaving 17 bases between them. The germline CDR1 and CDR2 sequences are LGHDT and YNNKEL (reference sequence). The chain's CDR3 is CASSQGLGARDAFF. The CDR3 DNA reads as TGTGCCAGCAGCCAAGGGTTAGGGGCTCGAGACGCTTTCTTT.

This clonotype has only a few counts. A read error may produce the germline difference seen at one junction end. The genes are TRBV4-2 and TRBJ1-1; D ambiguous. The CDR3 runs to 18 residues. Germline CDR1 is LGHNA and CDR2 is YNFKEQ. This CDR3 is CASSQDGPGSSYHTEAFF. For the CDR3, the DNA is TGCGCCAGCAGCCAAGATGGTCCCGGAAGTTCGTACCACACTGAAGCTTTCTTT.

The chain couples TRBV6-2 or TRBV6-3 to TRBJ1-4, with unresolved D. Per germline, CDR1 MNHEY and CDR2 SVGEGT. The CDR3 runs 16 residues. Between the trimmed V and J ends, which lost 4 bases and 0 bases, there was a span of 12 bases. The chain's CDR3 is CASSSPYRATNEKLFF. CDR3 DNA: TGTGCCAGCAGTTCTCCCTACCGTGCAACTAATGAAAAACTGTTTTTT.

The chain is built from TRBV7-2 and TRBJ2-7; D call uncertain. The ends were cut back, 2 bases at V and 4 bases at J, with 6 bases in the middle. Germline assignment: CDR1 SGHTA and CDR2 FQGNSA. This CDR3 has 12 amino acids. CDR3 DNA: TGTGCCAGCAGCTTAAATGCTTACGAGCAGTACTTC. Residues: CASSLNAYEQYF.

The CDR3 DNA reads TGTGCCAGCAGCCAAGACGTGACTAGCGTTACGCAGTATTTT. Encoded protein: CASSQDVTSVTQYF. V usage is TRBV14 and J usage is TRBJ2-3; 8 bases are shared with TRBD2. J gave up 8 bases and V 0 bases, and 4 bases lay outside the gene matches. The CDR3 contains 14 residues. CDR1 is SGHDN, CDR2 FVKESK, per germline.

The chain links TRBV5-5 to TRBJ2-5; 11 bases agree with TRBD2. Losses at the gene ends were 4 bases for V and 5 bases for J; bases not matched to a gene: 7. CDR1 is SGHKS, CDR2 YYEKEE, per germline (reference sequence). The CDR3 runs to 15 residues. The chain's CDR3 is CASSPSASGRETQYF. In DNA, the CDR3 is TGTGCCAGCAGCCCGTCCGCTAGCGGGAGGGAGACCCAGTACTTC.

The V and J genes are TRBV5-1 and TRBJ1-1, with D perhaps TRBD1 (5 bases). Trimming shortened V by 1 base and J by 4 bases, and 14 bases separated the two germline ends. CDR3 length equals 15 residues. Germline CDR1 reads SGHRS; CDR2 reads YFSETQ. CDR3 sequence reads: CASSLSLVRGTEAFF. CDR3 nucleotide sequence: TGCGCCAGCAGCTTGTCCCTTGTGAGGGGCACTGAAGCTTTCTTT.

This clonotype has only a few counts. The rearrangement joins TRBV3-1 to TRBJ2-1, with TRBD2 identical over 12 bases. CDR1 and CDR2 from the germline V gene are LGHDT and YNNKEL (reference sequence). The V segment lost 1 base and the J segment 8 bases; nucleotides outside the gene matches: 6. The CDR3 sequence is 16 residues long. This CDR3 is CASSQVRTSGTDEQFF. CDR3 nucleotides: TGTGCCAGCAGCCAAGTTCGGACTAGCGGGACTGATGAGCAGTTCTTC.

This clonotype was picked up a small number of times. The CDR3 is CASSLGLGTFNEQFF. DNA for the CDR3: TGTGCCAGCAGCCTGGGACTAGGTACTTTCAATGAGCAGTTCTTC. The chain links TRBV7-2 to TRBJ2-1; 8 nucleotides align to TRBD2. J was trimmed by 6 bases and V by 5 bases; bases with no gene match: 9. Germline loops: CDR1 SGHTA, CDR2 FQGNSA. This CDR3 comprises 15 residues.

The J gene is TRBJ2-7, the V gene TRBV20-1; 9 bases line up with TRBD2. The CDR3 totals 15 residues. Germline CDR1 and CDR2: DFQATT and SNEGSKA (reference sequence). V was pared by 5 bases and J by 0 bases, with 8 bases of the junction left unmatched. The CDR3 is CSAGGLAQSSYEQYF. As DNA, the CDR3 is TGCAGTGCTGGGGGACTAGCCCAGAGCTCCTACGAGCAGTACTTC.

This sequence joins TRBV7-2 and TRBJ2-5; D is unclear. Trimming took 4 bases from V and 0 from J, leaving 0 bases between them. Germline values: CDR1 SGHTA, CDR2 FQGNSA. The CDR3 is 11 residues long. The DNA of the CDR3 is TGTGCCAGCAGCTACCAAGAGACCCAGTACTTC. Its translation is CASSYQETQYF.

This clonotype is a singleton in its sample. V is TRBV5-6 and J is TRBJ2-7, with D unclear. The germline V gene encodes CDR1 SGHDT and CDR2 YYEEEE. Trimming cost V 4 bases and J 6 bases, with 17 bases left between them. This CDR3 has 14 amino acids. The CDR3 loop is CASSVYRDPSEQYF. CDR3 sequence (DNA): TGTGCCAGCAGCGTTTACAGAGACCCGAGCGAGCAGTACTTC.

The chain carries TRBV18 and TRBJ1-2; D gene unclear. Trimming shortened V by 3 bases and J by 0 bases, and 14 bases separated the two germline ends. The CDR3 extends over 16 amino acids. Germline V gene lookup returns CDR1 KGHSH and CDR2 LQKENI. The CDR3 spells CASSPLETTANYGYTF. For the CDR3, the DNA is TGTGCCAGCTCACCCCTTGAAACGACTGCTAACTATGGCTACACCTTC.

CDR3 residues: CASSSGRTGGADTGELFF. As DNA, the CDR3 is TGTGCCAGCAGCTCCGGACGGACAGGGGGCGCCGACACCGGGGAGCTGTTTTTT. The rearrangement uses TRBV5-4 and TRBJ2-2, with TRBD1 identical over 11 bases. This CDR3 comprises 18 residues. Germline trimming cut 3 bases from V and 3 bases from J; bases unmatched to any gene: 10. In germline, CDR1 is SGHNT, CDR2 YYREEE (reference sequence).

This clonotype was seen once. The rearrangement links TRBV2 to TRBJ2-6, with a weak D call TRBD1 (6 bases). V was shortened by 5 bases and J by 3 bases, with 14 bases between the two germline ends. Germline assignment: CDR1 SNHLY and CDR2 FYNNEI. The CDR3 extends over 16 amino acids. In DNA form, the CDR3 reads TGTGCCAGCAGTCCGGACAGTTTTCTTGGGGCCAACGTCCTGACTTTC. Its translation is CASSPDSFLGANVLTF.

The chain couples TRBV5-1 to TRBJ2-1; 10 bases are a match to TRBD1. Germline loops: CDR1 SGHRS, CDR2 YFSETQ. After removal of 7 bases from V and 6 bases from J, the junction contained 7 bases not matched to a gene. The length of the CDR3 is 14 residues. CDR3 DNA: TGCGCCAGCTCCCGGACAGGGGGGTCCAATGAGCAGTTCTTC. The encoded protein is CASSRTGGSNEQFF.

The chain joins TRBV27 to TRBJ2-3; D may correspond to TRBD1 or TRBD2 (6 bases each). This CDR3 comprises 14 residues. The germline V and J ends were trimmed by 3 bases and 14 bases, with 21 bases remaining between them. Germline CDR1 and CDR2: MNHEY and SMNVEV (reference sequence). This CDR3 reads CASSFQGGLITPYF. CDR3 nucleotide sequence: TGTGCCAGCAGTTTCCAAGGGGGGCTCATAACCCCGTATTTT.

The chain is built from TRBV27 and TRBJ2-3; D remains ambiguous. Trimming removed 2 bases at V and 6 bases at J, with 9 bases between. Germline CDR1 and CDR2: MNHEY and SMNVEV (reference sequence). This CDR3 contains 13 residues. The CDR3 loop reads CASSLRGLDTQYF. The DNA of the CDR3 is TGTGCCAGCAGTTTACGTGGGTTGGATACGCAGTATTTT.